The 17 T cell receptor beta chains given below trace back to one sample, sequenced in a study of tumor-infiltrating lymphocytes in primary liver carcinoma. The input was around 0.5 ug total RNA; TCR beta cDNA was made from it with a constant-region primer. Three nested multiplex PCR rounds, a slightly modified ARM-PCR method, built the TCR beta libraries. In the first two PCR rounds, TRBV1-TRBV30 forward primers were paired with a C-beta reverse primer, and each round lasted roughly 9 cycles. TCRdb reanalysed the multiplex PCR reads using MiXCR and keeps one entry per CDR3 protein. Counted here are approximately 79,000 distinct CDR3 sequences, about 70% occurring once; the ten biggest clones make up about 27%. Total RNA and DNA came together from approximately 22-30 mg of bulk tissue without cell sorting. The specimen was liver tumor tissue from sampling region 4. Subset denoted: tumor region T4, right-lateral pole. The receptor set was obtained from a man between 40 and 49 years old with primary liver carcinoma and hepatitis B virus infection.

This clonotype qualifies as medium-sized. The chain has TRBV11-2 and TRBJ1-1; TRBD1 is a possible D gene (6 bases). Trimming left V 0 bases short and J 4 bases short, with 12 bases between. CDR3 size: 15 residues. CDR1 SGHAT and CDR2 FQNNGV come from the germline V gene. Here the CDR3 DNA reads TGTGCCAGCAGCTTAGAACCGGGGGCGAGCACTGAAGCTTTCTTT. Amino acid sequence: CASSLEPGASTEAFF.

Comment on this clonotype: A much larger clone differs by one base, so this may be a read error. The gene calls are TRBV28 and TRBJ2-7; no clear D. Trimming shortened V by 3 bases and J by 3 bases, and 9 bases separated the two germline ends. The CDR3 consists of 13 residues. Looked up from germline, CDR1 is MDHEN and CDR2 is SYDVKM. This CDR3 is CASSFPPDYEQYF. The CDR3 DNA reads TGTGCCAGCAGTTTCCCCCCAGACTACGAGCAGTACTTC.

With regard to this clonotype: Here the CDR3 omits its conserved ending phenylalanine or tryptophan, so a read error is the likely source. The chain couples TRBV6-4 to TRBJ1-6, with 9 bases fitting TRBD1. Germline CDR1 MRHNA, CDR2 SNTAGT. This CDR3 spans 14 amino acids. In DNA, the CDR3 is TGTACCAGCAGCCCAGGACAGGGGTACTCACCCCTCCACTCT. It encodes CTSSPGQGYSPLHS.

The sample holds many counts of this clonotype. The rearrangement links TRBV5-6 to TRBJ2-3, with 9 bases lining up with TRBD2. The CDR3 consists of 14 residues. The V segment lost 2 bases and the J segment 3 bases; nucleotides outside the gene matches: 1. Looked up from germline, CDR1 is SGHDT and CDR2 is YYEEEE. The CDR3 region is CASSFSGSTDTQYF. CDR3 DNA: TGTGCCAGCAGCTTTAGCGGGAGTACAGATACGCAGTATTTT.

This clonotype was seen at least ten times. The chain recombines TRBV12-3 or TRBV12-4 with TRBJ1-5, with D unresolved. Trimming took off 8 bases at V and 1 base at J, with 21 bases between the two ends. This CDR3 has 17 residues. This chain's CDR3 is CASCLLMVGISNQPQHF. CDR3 DNA sequence: TGTGCCAGCTGCCTACTGATGGTCGGGATAAGCAATCAGCCCCAGCATTTT.

This clonotype was found many times. The chain recombines TRBV5-4 with TRBJ2-2, with 8 bases aligning to TRBD2. Germline V CDR1 and CDR2: SGHNT, YYREEE (reference sequence). After removal of 4 bases from V and 7 bases from J, the junction contained 12 bases not matched to a gene. The CDR3 totals 16 residues. DNA of the CDR3: TGTGCCAGCAGCCTAATGAGCGGGAGATGGGGCGGGGAGCTGTTTTTT. Protein: CASSLMSGRWGGELFF.

A note on this clonotype: At one end the junction does not follow the germline gene, possibly because of a read error. The chain recombines TRBV11-2 with TRBJ2-5; perhaps D is TRBD1 or TRBD2 (5 bases each). There are 16 residues in the CDR3. Germline lookup yields CDR1 SGHAT and CDR2 FQNNGV. The CDR3 nucleotides are TGTGCTAGCAGATCCCGGGGCTCGGCCCACCAAGAGTCCCAATACTTC. Translating it yields CASRSRGSAHQESQYF.

Comment on this clonotype: The junction shows a germline mismatch at one end, possibly a read error. The chain carries TRBV11-3 and TRBJ2-1, with D maybe TRBD2 (6 bases). CDR1 SGHNT and CDR2 YENEEA come from the germline V gene. The CDR3 contains 14 residues. The CDR3 region is CARSSGDSNSEQFF. CDR3 nucleotide sequence: TGTGCCCGCAGTTCGGGGGACTCAAACAGTGAGCAGTTCTTC. Complete variable domain (other parts from reference TRBV11-3 and TRBJ2-1): EAGVVQSPRYKIIEKKQPVAFWCNPISGHNTLYWYLQNLGQGPELLIRYENEEAVDDSQLPKDRFSAERLKGVDSTLKIQPAELGDSAVYLCARSSGDSNSEQFFGPGTRLTVL.

Details on this clonotype: An end of the junction does not agree with germline; a read error may underlie this. The chain has TRBV11-2 and TRBJ2-5; D perhaps matches TRBD2 (6 bases). Germline V gene sequence: CDR1 SGHAT, CDR2 FQNNGV. The CDR3 is 16 residues long. DNA for the CDR3: TGTGCCGGCAGAACCCGGGACTCGACCCACCGAGAGACCCAGTACTTC. Protein: CAGRTRDSTHRETQYF. Full variable domain (rest looked up from reference TRBV11-2 and TRBJ2-5): EAGVAQSPRYKIIEKRQSVAFWCNPISGHATLYWYQQILGQGPKLLIQFQNNGVVDDSQLPKDRFSAERLKGVDSTLKIQPAKLEDSAVYLCAGRTRDSTHRETQYFGPGTRLLVL.

Note on this clonotype: The germline gene is not matched at one end of the junction; a read error may be the cause. The chain has TRBV12-3 or TRBV12-4 and TRBJ2-3; D ambiguous. CDR3 length: 15 amino acids. The CDR3 reads CASSFFTGSTDTQYF. The CDR3, as DNA: TGTGCCAGCAGTTTTTTCACGGGCAGCACAGACACGCAGTATTTT.

Comments on this clonotype: A read error may account for a junction end that differs from germline. The chain combines TRBV29-1 with TRBJ2-2; 7 nucleotides agree with TRBD1. This CDR3 contains 17 residues. CDR1 SQVTM and CDR2 ANQGSEA come from the germline V gene. Here the CDR3 reads CSVLGLLGTVNTGELFF. CDR3 coding DNA: TGCAGCGTCCTTGGCCTCCTCGGGACAGTGAACACCGGGGAGTTGTTTTTT.

By its share, this clonotype is medium-sized (0.01 to 0.1%). The chain links TRBV6-1 to TRBJ2-1; possible D gene TRBD2, 5 bases. The ends were cut back, 1 base at V and 8 bases at J, with 9 bases in the middle. This CDR3 has 13 amino acids. Looked up from germline, CDR1 is MNHNS and CDR2 is SASEGT. DNA for the CDR3: TGTGCCAGCAGTGAAGTGGGAGTCGATGAGCAGTTCTTC. It codes for CASSEVGVDEQFF.

Points on this clonotype: An end of the junction differs from the germline gene, which may be a read error. The chain links TRBV12-3 or TRBV12-4 to TRBJ2-1; 9 nucleotides align to TRBD2. The CDR3 is made up of 16 amino acids. The CDR3 nucleotides are TGTGCCAGCAGTCCCCGGGCGGGAGGGTCGGGGGATGAGCAGCTCTTC. It is translated as CASSPRAGGSGDEQLF.

In regard to this clonotype: Mismatch with germline at one junction end may stem from a read error. The chain links TRBV6-1 to TRBJ2-3; D is undetermined. The CDR3 consists of 14 residues. Germline loops: CDR1 MNHNS, CDR2 SASEGT. CDR3 bases: TGTGCCAGCGGTGCGGCAGGAGCAACAGATACGGAGTACTTT. The encoded protein is CASGAAGATDTEYF.

This clonotype was found once. The junction and the germline gene differ at one end; a read error may be behind it. The genes are TRBV6-2 or TRBV6-3 and TRBJ2-3; D is uncertain. Germline lookup yields CDR1 MNHEY and CDR2 SVGEGT. The CDR3 runs 15 residues. The CDR3 here is CAGSYLGRNTDTQYF. Written as DNA, the CDR3 is TGTGCCGGCAGCTACCTCGGACGGAACACAGATACGCAGTATTTT.

Details on this clonotype: Here the CDR3 omits its conserved ending phenylalanine or tryptophan, so a read error is the likely source. The chain uses TRBV6-1 and TRBJ2-1, with TRBD2 matching over 8 bases. Trimming took 4 bases from V and 8 from J; bases not matched to a gene: 13. The germline V gene has CDR1 MNHNS and CDR2 SASEGT. This CDR3 is 16 amino acids long. CDR3 amino acids: CASSALFTGGGDEQFL. The CDR3 DNA sequence: TGTGCCAGCAGTGCCCTCTTCACCGGGGGGGGCGATGAGCAGTTCCTC.

CDR3 bases: TGTGCCACCATCCGGATGACAGGGGGCAATAGAAACACTGAAGCTTTCTTT. This encodes CATIRMTGGNRNTEAFF. The rearrangement joins TRBV6-6 to TRBJ1-1; 10 bases line up with TRBD1. Germline-derived CDR1 and CDR2 are MNHNY and SVGAGI (reference sequence). V shed 10 bases, J shed 2 bases, and the junction held 16 bases outside the gene matches. This CDR3 is 17 amino acids long.